This T cell receptor (beta chain) was captured in a study of cytomegalovirus exposure and HLA in healthy donors. The PCR contained 60 Vbeta and 13 Jbeta primers. The data were produced by immunoSEQ multiplex PCR, yet TCRdb's version contains in-frame clones alone and is incomplete. The profile covers about 210,000 clones, with over 75% appearing a single time and approximately 0.47% taken by the ten largest. This CDR3 comprises 13 residues. V lost 6 bases and J lost 6; bases outside the gene matches: 7. Germline assignment: CDR1 MNHEY and CDR2 SVGAGI. This clone is a singleton in its sample. This TCR derives from a boy under 18 in good health and CMV-seronegative. Sequencing was done on a sample of PBMCs. J is TRBJ2-7 and V is TRBV6-5; TRBD2 matches at 8 bases. The CDR3, as DNA: TGTGCCAGCAGCGGGACTAGTATCTGCGAGCAGTACTTC. Translated: CASSGTSICEQYF.